The rows below give T cell receptor beta chains drawn from one sample of a study of blood T cell repertoires in COVID-19. Using immunoSEQ multiplex PCR, the repertoire was profiled, and TCRdb retains in-frame clones only, with some absent. The repertoire consists of 450,000 or so clones, with 75% to 90% occurring once and the leading ten covering over 0.7%. Sequenced: peripheral blood. All receptors come from a man between 18 and 29 years old with COVID-19, enrolled during active disease. Both conserved end residues are part of each CDR3. Each record gives: V gene, J gene, D gene, CDR3 DNA, CDR3 protein. The D gene is left open where the match is weak.

>TRBV5-4|TRBJ2-7|TRBD1
TGTGCCAGCAGCCGGGACAGGGTGACCTACGAGCAGTACTTC
CASSRDRVTYEQYF
>TRBV18|TRBJ1-4|-
TGTGCCAGCTCACCACCGGATCTGACTGGAAAACTGTTTTTT
CASSPPDLTGKLFF
>TRBV7-2|TRBJ1-1|-
TGTGCCAGCAGCTTAGAAGCGACGAGGAACACTGAAGCTTTCTTT
CASSLEATRNTEAFF
>TRBV21-1|TRBJ2-1|-
TGTGCCAGCAGGACTACTAGCGGGACCCATATACAGGGTGAGCAGTTCTTC
CASRTTSGTHIQGEQFF
>TRBV7-3|TRBJ1-2|TRBD1
TGTGCCAGCAGCCAGGGACAGGGGGATGGCTACACCTTC
CASSQGQGDGYTF
>TRBV2|TRBJ2-1|-
TGTGCCAGCAAGAATAGCGCGAGCTCCTACAATGAGCAGTTCTTC
CASKNSASSYNEQFF
>TRBV27|TRBJ2-1|-
TGTGCCAGCAGTTCCCCCCGCGGGCGGGGTTACAATGAGCAGTTCTTC
CASSSPRGRGYNEQFF
>TRBV1|TRBJ2-6|-
TGCACCAGCAGCCAAGACTGGGTCCAGGTCAGGTCTGGGGCCAACGTCCTGACTTTC
CTSSQDWVQVRSGANVLTF
>TRBV5-5|TRBJ2-2|-
TGTGCCAGCAGCGTGTGGAGGGTTGTCGACACCGGGGAGCTGTTTTTT
CASSVWRVVDTGELFF
>TRBV2|TRBJ2-7|TRBD1
TGTGCCAGCAGTGGTAGGACAGGGGCCCTACAGTACTTC
CASSGRTGALQYF